This T cell receptor (beta chain) was sequenced during a study of cytomegalovirus exposure and HLA in healthy donors. This clone came up a few times. The same CDR3 also results from other DNA sequences found in this sample. 60 Vbeta and 13 Jbeta primers were used in PCR. Here immunoSEQ multiplex PCR was the method, and the copy in TCRdb shows in-frame clones only, minus some. The data contain under 200,000 clones, around 75% of them seen just once; the ten biggest clones take up over 4.5%. The sequence came from a male donor in good health and CMV-seronegative. What was sequenced was PBMCs.

CDR3 loop: CASSPRTDSYEQYF. In nucleotides, the CDR3 is TGTGCCAGCAGCCCACGGACAGACTCCTACGAGCAGTACTTC. The chain combines TRBV14 with TRBJ2-7; TRBD1 is a possible D gene (6 bases). The CDR3 is 14 residues long. The germline CDR1 and CDR2 sequences are SGHDN and FVKESK. Trimming removed 4 bases at V and 0 bases at J, with 10 bases between.